At least ten counts were recorded for the clone carrying this T cell receptor (beta chain). The antigen is undetermined. These data originate in a study of identical twins. The CDR3 runs 16 residues. The germline gives CDR1 MNHEY, CDR2 SMNVEV (reference sequence). Trimming removed 0 bases at V and 0 bases at J, with 12 bases between. Points from the study as a whole: The authors noted that invariant MAIT and iNKT cells could partly confound zero-insertion analyses.

Among all donors, each was a healthy Caucasian. TCRdb re-analysed the 5' RACE reads in MiXCR, keeping a single row per CDR3 protein. The top ten clones hold 0.48% of a sample with 500,000 to 650,000 distinct CDR3 sequences, 20% to 25% of them seen once. These data were also reused for a study on yellow fever vaccine responses in identical twins.

Sequenced sample: CD4+ T cells sorted from blood. This chain joins TRBV27 and TRBJ2-7, with D possibly TRBD2 on 5 matching bases. This clonotype was sampled from a woman between 18 and 29 years old in good health. The CDR3 loop is CASSLSRGVSSYEQYF. In nucleotides, the CDR3 is TGTGCCAGCAGTTTATCTCGGGGTGTGAGCTCCTACGAGCAGTACTTC.